The sequence of this T cell receptor (beta chain) was determined in a study of T cell responses to AZD1222 COVID-19 vaccine. Study-level results: Clonal diversity was possibly underestimated, and white British individuals and females predominated among donors. Spike-wide vaccine-associated CD4 TCRs dominated at 160-218 and 743-854. Reports indicate that nearly half of spike-specific TCRs are directed at unmutated variant regions.

Sequencing was performed with immunoSEQ multiplex PCR; in TCRdb, only in-frame clones are kept and a portion is missing. The sample shows roughly 140,000 clones, roughly 90% of them seen only once. V was clipped by 1 base and J by 15 bases, with 10 bases between them. The CDR3 has 11 residues. Germline V gives CDR1 MGHRA, CDR2 YSYEKL. Second-dose groups at about 4 or about 12 weeks were pooled. Concerning this clone: The antigen is not known.

This sample comprised peripheral blood, obtained 28 days after the second AZD1222 dose. The rearrangement joins TRBV4-1 to TRBJ2-1; possibly TRBD1 for D (5 bases). The receptor's source is an adult who received the AZD1222 COVID-19 vaccine. In DNA form, the CDR3 reads TGCGCCAGCAGCCAAGGCCCGACAGTGTTCTTC. This encodes CASSQGPTVFF.